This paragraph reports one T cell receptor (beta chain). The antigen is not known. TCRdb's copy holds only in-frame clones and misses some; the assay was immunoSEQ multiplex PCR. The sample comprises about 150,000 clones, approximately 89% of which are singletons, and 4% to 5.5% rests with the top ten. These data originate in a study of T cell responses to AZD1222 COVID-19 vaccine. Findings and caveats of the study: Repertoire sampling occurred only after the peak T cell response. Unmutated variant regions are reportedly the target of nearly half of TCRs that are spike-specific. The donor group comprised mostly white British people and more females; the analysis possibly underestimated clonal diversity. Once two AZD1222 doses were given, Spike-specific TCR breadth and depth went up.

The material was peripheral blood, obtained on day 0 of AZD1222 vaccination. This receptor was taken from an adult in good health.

CDR3 residues: CASSQTLDRATEAFF. The DNA of the CDR3 is TGTGCCAGCAGCCAGACCCTGGACAGGGCCACTGAAGCTTTCTTT. The V call is TRBV3-1 (or the pseudogene TRBV3-2), the J call TRBJ1-1; TRBD1 matches 8 bases. Trimming removed 3 bases from V and 4 bases from J; junction bases left unmatched: 7. This CDR3 contains 15 residues. The germline CDR1 and CDR2 sequences are LGHDT and YNNKEL (reference sequence).